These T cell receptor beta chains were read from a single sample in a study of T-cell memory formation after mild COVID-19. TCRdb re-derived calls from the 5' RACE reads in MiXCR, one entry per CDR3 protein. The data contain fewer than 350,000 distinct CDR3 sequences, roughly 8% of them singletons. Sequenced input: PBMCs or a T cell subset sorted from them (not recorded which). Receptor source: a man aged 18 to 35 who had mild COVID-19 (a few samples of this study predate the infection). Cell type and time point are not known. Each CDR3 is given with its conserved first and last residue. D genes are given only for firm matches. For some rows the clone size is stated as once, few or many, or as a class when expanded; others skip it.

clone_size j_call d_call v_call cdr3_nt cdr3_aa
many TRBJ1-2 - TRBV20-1 TGCAGTGCCTCTCCCCCAGGGAACTATGGCTACACCTTC CSASPPGNYGYTF
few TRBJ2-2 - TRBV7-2 TGTGCCAGCAGCGAGAACAGGAATACCGGGGAGCTGTTTTTT CASSENRNTGELFF
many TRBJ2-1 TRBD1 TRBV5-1 TGCGCCAGCGGACAGGGAAGCCCTAATGAGCAGTTCTTC CASGQGSPNEQFF
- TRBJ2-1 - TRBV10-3 TGTGCCATCAGCCAATTCGATGAGCAGTTCTTC CAISQFDEQFF
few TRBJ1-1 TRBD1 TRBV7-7 TGTGCCAGCAGCACCTCGACAGGGACCGAAGCTTTCTTT CASSTSTGTEAFF
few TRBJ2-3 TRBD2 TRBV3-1 TGTGCCAGCAGCCAAGTGGGAGCGGGGGGTCCAGATACGCAGTATTTT CASSQVGAGGPDTQYF
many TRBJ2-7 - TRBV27 TGTGCCAGCAGTTTAGATGGATTTCGGATCGAGCAGTACTTC CASSLDGFRIEQYF
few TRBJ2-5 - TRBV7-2 TGTGCCAGCAGCCAAGCTGGATTCTCAGAGACCCAGTACTTC CASSQAGFSETQYF
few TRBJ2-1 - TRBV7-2 TGTGCCAGCAGCTTAGGGGTAAGCTCCTACAATGAGCAGTTCTTC CASSLGVSSYNEQFF
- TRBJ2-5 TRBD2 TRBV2 TGTGCCAGCAGAGAACCGGGACTAGCGGGGGTAGAGACCCAGTACTTC CASREPGLAGVETQYF
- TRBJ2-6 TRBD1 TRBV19 TGTGCCAGTAGTAAACCTGGGACAGCAGATGGCTCTGGGGCCAACGTCCTGACTTTC CASSKPGTADGSGANVLTF
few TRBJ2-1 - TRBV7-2 TGTGCCAGCAGCTTACGGTCACAGTGGGATGAGCAGTTCTTC CASSLRSQWDEQFF
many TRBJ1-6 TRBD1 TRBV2 TGTGCCAGCAGTGCGGACAGGGGGCCGATTTCACCCCTCCACTTT CASSADRGPISPLHF
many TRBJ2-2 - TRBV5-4 TGTGCCAGCCGGGGGAGGAACACCGGGGAGCTGTTTTTT CASRGRNTGELFF
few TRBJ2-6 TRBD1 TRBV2 TGTGCCAGCAGTTACCGGGACAGTGCTGTCTCTGGGGCCAACGTCCTGACTTTC CASSYRDSAVSGANVLTF
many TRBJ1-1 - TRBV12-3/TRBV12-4 TGTGCCAGCAGTTTAGATTCCGCGTGGCAGTACCCAGGGCGCACTGAAGCTTTCTTT CASSLDSAWQYPGRTEAFF
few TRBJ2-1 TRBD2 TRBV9 TGTGCCAGCAGCGCCCGACTAGCGGACTACTACAATGAGCAGTTCTTC CASSARLADYYNEQFF
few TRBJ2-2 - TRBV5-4 TGTGCCAGCAGCTTGGAGGGGGGCACCGGCGGCGGGGAGCTGTTTTTT CASSLEGGTGGGELFF
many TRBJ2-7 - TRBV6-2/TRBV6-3 TGTGCCAACCTTTCGTCTGGAAACTACGAGCAGTACTTC CANLSSGNYEQYF
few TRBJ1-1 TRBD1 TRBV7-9 TGTGCCAGCGACAGGGTCATGAACACTGAAGCTTTCTTT CASDRVMNTEAFF
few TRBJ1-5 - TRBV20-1 TGCAGTGCTACTCAAACCAGGGGAGCTTATAGCAATCAGCCCCAGCATTTT CSATQTRGAYSNQPQHF
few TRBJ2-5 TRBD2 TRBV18 TGTGCCAGCTCACCAGGCGGGCTAGCGGGGACCCAAGAGACCCAGTACTTC CASSPGGLAGTQETQYF
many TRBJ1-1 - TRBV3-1 TGTGCCAGCAGCCAAGAAAGTCCCGGGACTGAAGCTTTCTTT CASSQESPGTEAFF
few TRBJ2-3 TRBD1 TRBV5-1 TGCGCCAGCAGCTTGGGGGACAGGAAGGCAGATACGCAGTATTTT CASSLGDRKADTQYF
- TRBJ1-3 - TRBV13 TGTGCCAGCAGCTTAGGTCGGGGGATACACACCATATATTTT CASSLGRGIHTIYF
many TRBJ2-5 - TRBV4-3 TGCGCCAGCAGCCAAACCTGGGGGCAGATCCAATACCAAGAGACCCAGTACTTC CASSQTWGQIQYQETQYF
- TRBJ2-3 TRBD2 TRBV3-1 TGTGCCAGCAGCCAAGTTAGCGGGGGGAGCACAGATACGCAGTATTTT CASSQVSGGSTDTQYF